The T cell receptor beta chain under discussion was sequenced for a study of blood T cells in healthy people across ages. Next came a second PCR, run for about 7 to 12 cycles, which used a sample-barcoded 5' primer along with a J-beta primer mix. TCRdb re-called the 5' RACE reads through MiXCR, storing one row per CDR3 protein. The sample has about 650,000 distinct CDR3 sequences, 32% seen once; the top ten hold approximately 15%. The CDR3 runs 17 residues. The chain is built from TRBV21-1 and TRBJ1-5; the tabulated D call, TRBD1, remains unverified against the DNA. TRBV21-1 is a recognized pseudogene. Sequences were obtained from blood. This sequence originates from an elderly woman in good health. The CDR3 DNA is TGTGCCAGCAGCAAATGGGGACAGGGGGTAAGTTGTCAGCCCCAGCATTTT. It specifies CASSKWGQGVSCQPQHF.